These 26 T cell receptor beta chains came from one sample sequenced in a study of T cells after yellow fever vaccination. TCRdb reanalysed the 5' RACE reads using MiXCR and keeps one entry per CDR3 protein. The data show fewer than 650,000 distinct CDR3 sequences, roughly 22% seen once. Sequencing used PBMCs, obtained 21 days after the first yellow fever vaccination. These receptors originate from a man in his late teens or twenties who received the YFV17D yellow fever vaccine.

This clonotype was seen a few times. The genes are TRBV9 and TRBJ2-1; a weak D match, TRBD1 (6 bases). V was cut by 4 bases and J by 5 bases, with 22 bases left in between. Germline loops: CDR1 SGDLS, CDR2 YYNGEE. The CDR3 has 17 amino acids. The CDR3 DNA is TGTGCCAGCAGCCCTTCACAGGGTCCCCAGAGAAACAATGAGCAGTTCTTC. Translated: CASSPSQGPQRNNEQFF.

A few counts support this clonotype. The chain links TRBV5-1 to TRBJ1-3, with a weak D call TRBD1 (5 bases). V was trimmed by 1 base and J by 3 bases, leaving 8 bases between them. The germline V gene has CDR1 SGHRS and CDR2 YFSETQ. This CDR3 comprises 14 residues. DNA for the CDR3: TGCGCCAGCAGCTTGATCGGGGGTGGAAACACCATATATTTT. As protein: CASSLIGGGNTIYF.

This chain joins TRBV9 and TRBJ2-7; 8 nucleotides line up with TRBD2. CDR1 SGDLS and CDR2 YYNGEE come from the germline V gene. This CDR3 region has 14 residues. Losses at the gene ends were 4 bases for V and 3 bases for J; bases not matched to a gene: 6. The CDR3 DNA sequence: TGTGCCAGCAGCTCCCTCGGGGGGGACTACGAGCAGTACTTC. Its translation is CASSSLGGDYEQYF.

A few counts support this clonotype. This chain uses TRBV20-1 with TRBJ2-6; TRBD2 matches 13 bases. Unmatched junction bases numbered 10, after V lost 6 bases and J lost 2 bases. The V gene's germline CDR1 is DFQATT and CDR2 SNEGSKA (reference sequence). The CDR3 runs to 18 residues. This CDR3 reads CSAPRTSGGGTGANVLTF. The CDR3 DNA reads as TGCAGTGCGCCTCGTACTAGCGGGGGGGGGACTGGGGCCAACGTCCTGACTTTC.

The CDR3 loop reads CASAPNPGTYEQYF. The CDR3 DNA is TGTGCCAGCGCCCCGAACCCAGGGACCTACGAGCAGTACTTC. The chain combines TRBV12-3 or TRBV12-4 with TRBJ2-7, with D maybe TRBD1 (5 bases). The CDR3 runs to 14 residues. The V end lost 8 bases, the J end lost 2 bases, and 16 bases lay between the germline ends.

This clonotype was detected a few times. This chain joins TRBV7-9 and TRBJ2-5; D may match TRBD1 or TRBD2 (5 bases each). Germline V gives CDR1 SEHNR, CDR2 FQNEAQ (reference sequence). The CDR3 is 14 amino acids. V lost 5 bases, J lost 4 bases, and 14 bases lay in between. The CDR3 protein is CASSLEGPLETQYF. CDR3 nucleotides: TGTGCCAGCAGCCTAGAGGGACCCCTAGAGACCCAGTACTTC.

This clonotype occurred a few times. The chain joins TRBV6-2 or TRBV6-3 to TRBJ2-6, with D unclear. V lost 6 bases, J lost 0 bases, and 9 bases lay in between. The CDR3 loop spans 15 amino acids. Germline V gives CDR1 MNHEY, CDR2 SVGEGT. CDR3 region: CASSPSSSGANVLTF. CDR3 nucleotides: TGTGCCAGCAGCCCGTCGTCCTCTGGGGCCAACGTCCTGACTTTC.

This rearrangement joins TRBV7-9 to TRBJ2-4, with 8 nucleotides matching TRBD1. Germline V CDR1 and CDR2: SEHNR, FQNEAQ (reference sequence). The junction had 15 bases not matched to a gene; V was cut back by 5 bases and J by 0 bases. CDR3 size: 19 residues. The chain's CDR3 is CASSRHGRGLTVAKNIQYF. In DNA, the CDR3 is TGTGCCAGCAGCCGACACGGCAGGGGGCTAACCGTAGCCAAAAACATTCAGTACTTC.

This clonotype has just a few counts. The chain carries TRBV6-4 and TRBJ2-7, with D tentatively TRBD1 (6 bases). Germline assignment: CDR1 MRHNA and CDR2 SNTAGT. CDR3 length: 15 residues. The V end lost 6 bases, the J end lost 1 base, and 16 bases lay between the germline ends. The CDR3 region is CASRGTGQPSYEQYV. The CDR3 DNA reads TGTGCCAGCAGGGGTACGGGACAACCTTCCTACGAGCAGTACGTC.

The chain has TRBV11-2 and TRBJ1-2, with 10 bases fitting TRBD1. The trim removed 7 bases at V and 5 bases at J, leaving 10 bases unmatched. The CDR3 is 15 residues long. From germline, CDR1 is SGHAT and CDR2 FQNNGV. The DNA for the CDR3 is TGTGCCAGCACCCTCCAGACAGGGGGCAAGTATGGCTACACCTTC. Translated, it gives CASTLQTGGKYGYTF. Full variable domain (outside the CDR3, taken from reference TRBV11-2 and TRBJ1-2): EAGVAQSPRYKIIEKRQSVAFWCNPISGHATLYWYQQILGQGPKLLIQFQNNGVVDDSQLPKDRFSAERLKGVDSTLKIQPAKLEDSAVYLCASTLQTGGKYGYTFGSGTRLTVV.

This sequence joins TRBV11-2 and TRBJ2-3; D might be TRBD1 (6 bases). Germline CDR1 SGHAT, CDR2 FQNNGV. There are 16 residues in the CDR3. V lost 1 base, J lost 1 base, and 12 bases lay in between. CDR3: CASSLAGVYGTDTQYF. The CDR3 nucleotides read TGTGCCAGCAGCTTAGCAGGGGTGTACGGCACAGATACGCAGTATTTT. The whole variable domain, filled in from reference TRBV11-2 and TRBJ2-3, reads EAGVAQSPRYKIIEKRQSVAFWCNPISGHATLYWYQQILGQGPKLLIQFQNNGVVDDSQLPKDRFSAERLKGVDSTLKIQPAKLEDSAVYLCASSLAGVYGTDTQYFGPGTRLTVL.

The rearrangement links TRBV7-9 to TRBJ2-3; 7 positions agree with TRBD2. The germline V gene has CDR1 SEHNR and CDR2 FQNEAQ (reference sequence). The CDR3 is 14 amino acids. The V segment lost 9 bases and the J segment 7 bases; nucleotides outside the gene matches: 13. For the CDR3, the DNA is TGTGCCAGTGAACCCCTTGGGGGAGGGAATACGCAGTATTTT. Its protein product is CASEPLGGGNTQYF.

The V gene is TRBV7-2, the J gene TRBJ1-2; perhaps TRBD1 as D (6 bases). Trimming cost V 0 bases and J 0 bases, with 8 bases left between them. This CDR3 has 15 residues. Germline CDR1 SGHTA, CDR2 FQGNSA. Written as DNA, the CDR3 is TGTGCCAGCAGCTTAGCAAGACAGGCTAACTATGGCTACACCTTC. Protein: CASSLARQANYGYTF.

The genes are TRBV6-5 and TRBJ2-1, with D hard to call. The germline CDR1 and CDR2 sequences are MNHEY and SVGAGI. With 4 bases removed from V and 7 bases from J, the gap between germline ends came to 17 bases. The CDR3 sequence is 15 residues long. CDR3 coding DNA: TGTGCCAGCAGTTCCTGGGGTGTTGGGGTTAATGAGCAGTTCTTC. It yields the protein CASSSWGVGVNEQFF.

This clonotype was seen more than once but under ten times. The rearrangement uses TRBV5-6 and TRBJ1-1; D is uncertain. CDR1 and CDR2 (germline): SGHDT, YYEEEE. Between the trimmed V and J ends, which lost 2 bases and 6 bases, there was a span of 5 bases. This CDR3 comprises 11 residues. CDR3 nucleotide sequence: TGTGCCAGCAGCTTATACGCTGAAGCTTTCTTT. Translation: CASSLYAEAFF.

This rearrangement joins TRBV2 to TRBJ2-3; D not resolved. Germline V gene lookup returns CDR1 SNHLY and CDR2 FYNNEI. CDR3 length equals 13 residues. Deletions cut 1 base from V and 5 bases from J, with 7 bases between. The CDR3 here is CASSEENVDTQYF. The CDR3 region has the DNA TGTGCCAGCAGTGAAGAAAACGTAGATACGCAGTATTTT.

This chain links TRBV12-3 or TRBV12-4 with TRBJ2-7, with D unclear. V was shortened by 6 bases and J by 5 bases, with 20 bases between the two germline ends. This CDR3 region has 15 residues. CDR3 region: CASRVRSGRPHEQYV. The CDR3 nucleotides read TGTGCCAGCAGGGTCCGGTCGGGCAGGCCCCACGAGCAGTACGTC.

This clonotype has a handful of counts. The rearrangement joins TRBV4-1 to TRBJ1-1, with 7 positions matching TRBD1. The J segment lost 1 base and the V segment lost 1 base, leaving 9 bases of the junction unmatched. The CDR3 totals 17 residues. Germline CDR1 is MGHRA and CDR2 is YSYEKL. CDR3 coding DNA: TGCGCCAGCAGCCAAGCCGGGCGTGGACAGGCGAACACTGAAGCTTTCTTT. It yields the protein CASSQAGRGQANTEAFF.

A few counts support this clonotype. This chain links TRBV7-9 with TRBJ2-3, with D perhaps matching TRBD2 (6 bases). V was shortened by 5 bases and J by 0 bases, with 18 bases between the two germline ends. The CDR3 runs 17 residues. CDR1 and CDR2 from the germline V gene are SEHNR and FQNEAQ (reference sequence). The DNA for the CDR3 is TGTGCCAGCAGCCGTTCCCCCGGGGGAACAAGCACAGATACGCAGTATTTT. This encodes CASSRSPGGTSTDTQYF.

As concerns this clonotype: A much larger clonotype is one base distant, so this may be a read error. The V call is TRBV10-3, the J call TRBJ1-1, with a possible D match to TRBD1 (5 bases). From germline, CDR1 is ENHRY and CDR2 SYGVKD. CDR3 length equals 11 residues. Trimming cost V 6 bases and J 4 bases, with 6 bases left between them. The CDR3 DNA sequence: TGTGCCATCAGGAGGGGCACTGAAGCTTTCTTT. This codes for CAIRRGTEAFF.

The J gene is TRBJ2-7, the V gene TRBV5-1; 8 bases agree with TRBD1. Looked up from germline, CDR1 is SGHRS and CDR2 is YFSETQ. The CDR3 is 14 amino acids. V lost 7 bases, J lost 0 bases, and 6 bases stayed unmatched. CDR3 amino acids: CASSQGVFSYEQYF. CDR3 bases: TGCGCCAGCTCACAGGGGGTCTTCTCCTACGAGCAGTACTTC.

There are a few counts of this clonotype. This sequence joins TRBV12-3 or TRBV12-4 and TRBJ2-3; tentatively, D is TRBD2 (6 bases). The CDR3 is 14 amino acids. The ends were cut back, 6 bases at V and 6 bases at J, with 16 bases in the middle. The CDR3 DNA reads as TGTGCCAGCAGGCTGGGGACTTCGGGGGATACGCAGTATTTT. This gives the protein CASRLGTSGDTQYF.

The CDR3 region is CASSSSGIGYGYTF. The CDR3 DNA follows: TGTGCCAGCAGCTCCTCGGGGATAGGCTATGGCTACACCTTC. V and J are TRBV7-2 and TRBJ1-2; D unresolved. The V gene's germline CDR1 is SGHTA and CDR2 FQGNSA. Trimming removed 4 bases at V and 4 bases at J, with 13 bases between. This CDR3 spans 14 amino acids.

The chain links TRBV5-1 to TRBJ1-2; TRBD1 matches 11 bases. Germline V gene sequence: CDR1 SGHRS, CDR2 YFSETQ. J gave up 0 bases and V 5 bases, and 9 bases lay outside the gene matches. The CDR3 consists of 17 residues. In DNA, the CDR3 is TGCGCCAGCAGAAGTAGGACAGGGGGCGATGCTAACTATGGCTACACCTTC. Its translation is CASRSRTGGDANYGYTF.

The table lists this clonotype with a few counts. The chain is built from TRBV7-9 and TRBJ1-2; 11 bases align to TRBD1. Germline V gene data show CDR1 as SEHNR and CDR2 as FQNEAQ (reference sequence). The CDR3 covers 15 residues. J gave up 4 bases and V 5 bases, and 6 bases lay outside the gene matches. For the CDR3, the DNA is TGTGCCAGCAGCCCCGGACAGGGGGCCTTCTATGGCTACACCTTC. Translating gives CASSPGQGAFYGYTF.

The table lists this clonotype with a few counts. The V gene is TRBV7-9, the J gene TRBJ1-6; D might be TRBD1 (5 bases). Per germline, CDR1 SEHNR and CDR2 FQNEAQ (reference sequence). The CDR3 length is 14 residues. Trimming pared 5 bases from V and 10 bases from J, leaving 15 bases between. CDR3 region: CASSPRGEASPLHF. CDR3 DNA sequence: TGTGCCAGCAGCCCGCGGGGGGAGGCATCACCCCTCCACTTT.